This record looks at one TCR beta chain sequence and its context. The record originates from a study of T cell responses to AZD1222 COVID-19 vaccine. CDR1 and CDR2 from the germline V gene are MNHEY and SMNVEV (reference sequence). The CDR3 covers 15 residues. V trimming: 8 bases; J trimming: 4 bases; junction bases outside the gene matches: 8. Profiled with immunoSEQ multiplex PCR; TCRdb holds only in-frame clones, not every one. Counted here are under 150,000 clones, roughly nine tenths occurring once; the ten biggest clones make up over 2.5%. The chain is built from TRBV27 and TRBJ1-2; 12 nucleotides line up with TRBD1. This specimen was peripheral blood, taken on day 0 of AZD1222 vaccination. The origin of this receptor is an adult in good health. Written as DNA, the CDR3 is TGTGCCAGCGGACAAGGGACAGGGGGCCCCTATGGCTACACCTTC. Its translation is CASGQGTGGPYGYTF.